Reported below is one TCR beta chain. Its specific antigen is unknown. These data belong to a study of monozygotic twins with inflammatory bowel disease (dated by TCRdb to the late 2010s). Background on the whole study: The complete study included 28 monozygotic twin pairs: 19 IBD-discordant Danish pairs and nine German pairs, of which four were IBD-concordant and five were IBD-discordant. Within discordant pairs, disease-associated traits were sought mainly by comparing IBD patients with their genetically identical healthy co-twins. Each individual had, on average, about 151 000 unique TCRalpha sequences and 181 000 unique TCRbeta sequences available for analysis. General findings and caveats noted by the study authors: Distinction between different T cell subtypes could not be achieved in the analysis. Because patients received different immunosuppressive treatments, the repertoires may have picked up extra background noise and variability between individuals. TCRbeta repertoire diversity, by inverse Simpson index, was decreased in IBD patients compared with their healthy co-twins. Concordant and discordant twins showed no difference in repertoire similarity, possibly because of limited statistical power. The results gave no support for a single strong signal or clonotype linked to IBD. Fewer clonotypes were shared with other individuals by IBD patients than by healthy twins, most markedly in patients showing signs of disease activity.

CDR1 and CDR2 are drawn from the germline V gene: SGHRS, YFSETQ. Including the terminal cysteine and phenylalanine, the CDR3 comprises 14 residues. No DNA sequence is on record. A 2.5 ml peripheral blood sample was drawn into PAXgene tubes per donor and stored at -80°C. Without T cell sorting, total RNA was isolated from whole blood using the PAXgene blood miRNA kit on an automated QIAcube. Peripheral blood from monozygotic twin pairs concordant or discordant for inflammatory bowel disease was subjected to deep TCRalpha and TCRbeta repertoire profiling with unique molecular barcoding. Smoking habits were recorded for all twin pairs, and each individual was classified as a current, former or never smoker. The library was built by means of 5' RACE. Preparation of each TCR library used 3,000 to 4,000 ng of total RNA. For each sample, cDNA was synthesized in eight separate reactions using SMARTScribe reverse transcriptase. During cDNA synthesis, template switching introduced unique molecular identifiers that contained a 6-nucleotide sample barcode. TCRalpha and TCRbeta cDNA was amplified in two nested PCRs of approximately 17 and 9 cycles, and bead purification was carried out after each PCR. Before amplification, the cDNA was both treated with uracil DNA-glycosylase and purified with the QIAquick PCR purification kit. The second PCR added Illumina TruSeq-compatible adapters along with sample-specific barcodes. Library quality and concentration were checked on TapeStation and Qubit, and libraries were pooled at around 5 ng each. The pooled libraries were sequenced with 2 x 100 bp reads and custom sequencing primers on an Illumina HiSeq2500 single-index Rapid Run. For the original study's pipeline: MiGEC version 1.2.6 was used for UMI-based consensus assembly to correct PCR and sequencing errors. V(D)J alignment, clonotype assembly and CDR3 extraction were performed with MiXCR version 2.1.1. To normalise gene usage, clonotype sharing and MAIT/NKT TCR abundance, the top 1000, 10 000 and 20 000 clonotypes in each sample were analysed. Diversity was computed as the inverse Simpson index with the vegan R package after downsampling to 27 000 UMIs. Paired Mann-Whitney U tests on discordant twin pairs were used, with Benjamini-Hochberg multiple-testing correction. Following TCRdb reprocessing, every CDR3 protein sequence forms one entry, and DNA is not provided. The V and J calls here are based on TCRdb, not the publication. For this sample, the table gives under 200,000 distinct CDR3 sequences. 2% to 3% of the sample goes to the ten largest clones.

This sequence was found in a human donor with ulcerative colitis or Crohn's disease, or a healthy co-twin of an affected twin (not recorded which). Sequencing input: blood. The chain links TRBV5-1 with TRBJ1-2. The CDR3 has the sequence CASSLEQPNWGYTF.